This T cell receptor (beta chain) was documented in a study of OX40 agonist ivuxolimab in advanced cancers. Study-level information: It was ivuxolimab, an agonistic anti-OX40 (CD134) antibody, that patients were treated with.

Study-level findings and limits: Partial responders at 0.1-3.0 mg/kg had among the lowest clonal expansion.

With regard to this clone: The antigen is undetermined.

V was cut by 1 base and J by 2 bases, with 10 bases left in between. This CDR3 is 15 amino acids long. Per germline, CDR1 MDHEN and CDR2 SYDVKM. TCRdb's copy holds only in-frame clones and misses some; the assay was immunoSEQ multiplex PCR. The data show approximately 64,000 clones, approximately 90% seen once. Sequenced material: CD4+ or CD8+ T cells sorted from blood, taken in a trial of the OX40 agonist ivuxolimab. This receptor was obtained from an adult with an advanced solid tumor such as melanoma, head and neck, liver or kidney cancer. The gene calls are TRBV28 and TRBJ2-3; D remains ambiguous. CDR3 in amino acids: CASSLSDADTDTQYF. CDR3 DNA sequence: TGTGCCAGCAGTTTATCAGATGCCGACACAGATACGCAGTATTTT. Using reference TRBV28 and TRBJ2-3 for the parts outside the CDR3, the full variable domain is DVKVTQSSRYLVKRTGEKVFLECVQDMDHENMFWYRQDPGLGLRLIYFSYDVKMKEKGDIPEGYSVSREKKERFSLILESASTNQTSMYLCASSLSDADTDTQYFGPGTRLTVL.